This T cell receptor beta chain emerged from a study of T cells after somatic rescue of genetic block. The data were produced by immunoSEQ multiplex PCR, yet TCRdb's version contains in-frame clones alone and is incomplete. The sample lists approximately 15,000 clones, roughly 78% occurring once. Germline V lookup: CDR1 ENHRY, CDR2 SYGVKD. With 10 bases clipped from V and 3 bases from J, the junction kept 20 bases outside the gene matches. The CDR3 length is 18 residues. Sample: peripheral blood mononuclear cells (PBMCs). The origin of this receptor is a boy younger than 18. The gene calls are TRBV10-3 and TRBJ2-2, with 7 bases identical to TRBD1. The CDR3 reads CATWQRFTGEGDTGELFF. The CDR3 DNA reads TGTGCCACCTGGCAACGATTCACAGGGGAAGGAGACACCGGGGAGCTGTTTTTT.